The following is a T cell receptor beta chain sequence with its context. The antigen is not known. These data are taken from a study of cytomegalovirus exposure and HLA in healthy donors. Study-wide results and caveats: Several of the most significant clusters appeared linked to common viral pathogens, based on a later analysis.

The junction had 7 bases not matched to a gene; V was cut back by 4 bases and J by 1 base. The CDR3 length is 18 residues. Germline V CDR1 and CDR2: MDHEN, SYDVKM. Use of 60 Vbeta and 13 Jbeta primers characterized the PCR. Sequencing was performed with immunoSEQ multiplex PCR; in TCRdb, only in-frame clones are kept and a portion is missing. The repertoire consists of around 63,000 clones, with 65% to 80% occurring once and the leading ten covering approximately 3%. The V and J genes are TRBV28 and TRBJ2-3; TRBD2 agrees at 14 bases. Source material: PBMCs. The sequence derives from a woman between 25 and 40 years old in good health and CMV-seronegative. The CDR3 spells CASSSGTSGRSGTDTQYF. In nucleotides, the CDR3 is TGTGCCAGCAGTTCAGGGACTAGCGGGAGAAGTGGCACAGATACGCAGTATTTT.